One and the same sample provided the 21 T cell receptor beta chains below, sequenced in a study of blood T cells in healthy people across ages. Primers used in a second PCR of roughly 6 to 11 cycles were a sample-barcoded 5' primer and a J-beta primer mix. Using its own MiXCR run on the 5' RACE reads, TCRdb lists one record per CDR3 protein. This sample carries about 1 million distinct CDR3 sequences, 40% to 45% of them seen once, and the ten largest clones take 15% to 20%. The sequencing sample was made of blood. The origin of the receptors is a woman aged 55 to 70 in good health.

The V and J genes are TRBV3-1 and TRBJ2-7, with 15 bases fitting TRBD2. This CDR3 region has 14 residues. J gave up 6 bases and V 7 bases, and 4 bases lay outside the gene matches. Germline V CDR1 and CDR2: LGHDT, YNNKEL (reference sequence). CDR3 region: CASTGLAGGGEQYF. The CDR3, as DNA: TGTGCCAGCACCGGACTAGCGGGAGGGGGCGAGCAGTACTTC.

This clonotype was recorded a few times. This sequence joins TRBV20-1 and TRBJ2-7, with D maybe TRBD2 (6 bases). Germline loops: CDR1 DFQATT, CDR2 SNEGSKA (reference sequence). Trimming pared 1 base from V and 5 bases from J, leaving 15 bases between. This CDR3 spans 14 amino acids. CDR3 in amino acids: CSARAYGSKDEQYF. The CDR3 bases are TGCAGTGCTAGAGCTTACGGGAGTAAAGACGAGCAGTACTTC.

The V and J genes are TRBV11-2 and TRBJ2-7, with 7 positions matching TRBD1. The V and J ends lost 6 bases and 2 bases, in that order; junction bases with no gene match: 10. Germline V lookup: CDR1 SGHAT, CDR2 FQNNGV. The CDR3 is 15 amino acids. The CDR3 region has the DNA TGTGCCAGCAGACCTAGTTTTGACAGGGCCTACGAGCAGTACTTC. Translation: CASRPSFDRAYEQYF.

This rearrangement joins TRBV12-3 or TRBV12-4 to TRBJ2-3; D unresolved. The CDR3 runs 14 residues. V lost 5 bases and J 1 base, leaving 10 bases between the germline ends. Written as DNA, the CDR3 is TGTGCCAGCAGTCCCTTCACAGGCACAGATACGCAGTATTTT. It encodes CASSPFTGTDTQYF.

Many counts were recorded for this clonotype. The V and J genes are TRBV5-8 and TRBJ2-6; unclear D gene. The germline CDR1 and CDR2 sequences are SGHTS and YDEGEE. The CDR3 runs to 14 residues. V was shortened by 3 bases and J by 0 bases, with 4 bases between the two germline ends. CDR3 amino acids: CASSWGSGANVLTF. In DNA form, the CDR3 reads TGTGCCAGCAGCTGGGGCTCTGGGGCCAACGTCCTGACTTTC. Combining the CDR3 with reference TRBV5-8 and TRBJ2-6 gives the whole variable domain EAGVTQSPTHLIKTRGQQATLRCSPISGHTSVYWYQQALGLGLQFLLWYDEGEERNRGNFPPRFSGRQFPNYSSELNVNALELEDSALYLCASSWGSGANVLTFGAGSRLTVL.

The chain joins TRBV27 to TRBJ1-2; TRBD1 might be the D (5 bases). Germline V gene sequence: CDR1 MNHEY, CDR2 SMNVEV (reference sequence). V was clipped by 8 bases and J by 8 bases, with 12 bases between them. The CDR3 has 11 amino acids. The CDR3 protein is CASGWRGGYTF. CDR3 coding DNA: TGTGCCAGCGGCTGGCGGGGCGGCTACACCTTC.

This chain links TRBV20-1 with TRBJ2-5; 8 bases map to TRBD2. The V segment lost 3 bases and the J segment 9 bases; nucleotides outside the gene matches: 12. CDR3 length equals 14 residues. Germline CDR1 and CDR2: DFQATT and SNEGSKA (reference sequence). This CDR3 is CSARDGTRYVAQYF. The CDR3 DNA is TGCAGTGCTAGGGACGGGACTAGATATGTGGCCCAGTACTTC.

Of note for this clonotype: This may stem from a read error, because a much larger clone lies one nucleotide away. The chain is built from TRBV6-1 and TRBJ2-1, with D unclear. The CDR3 contains 16 residues. Germline values: CDR1 MNHNS, CDR2 SASEGT. V was trimmed by 11 bases and J by 0 bases, leaving 20 bases between them. The CDR3 sequence: CARTPSHGGSYNEQFF. The CDR3 DNA reads TGTGCCCGCACCCCAAGCCATGGCGGCTCCTACAATGAGCAGTTCTTC.

The chain uses TRBV7-2 and TRBJ1-2; no reliable D call. Germline values: CDR1 SGHTA, CDR2 FQGNSA. With 0 bases removed from V and 1 base from J, the gap between germline ends came to 9 bases. The CDR3 loop spans 15 amino acids. CDR3 sequence reads: CASSLATARNYGYTF. CDR3 coding DNA: TGTGCCAGCAGCTTAGCGACGGCGCGTAACTATGGCTACACCTTC.

This chain connects TRBV6-2 or TRBV6-3 to TRBJ1-1; D possibly corresponds to TRBD1 (5 bases). Germline assignment: CDR1 MNHEY and CDR2 SVGEGT. Trimming took off 2 bases at V and 9 bases at J, with 7 bases between the two ends. The CDR3 has 11 residues. In DNA, the CDR3 is TGTGCCAGCAGTTACGGGACGCAAGCTTTCTTT. Translation: CASSYGTQAFF.

The rearrangement links TRBV6-1 to TRBJ2-1, with 11 nucleotides matching TRBD2. Germline lookup yields CDR1 MNHNS and CDR2 SASEGT. The CDR3 totals 16 residues. V gave up 6 bases and J gave up 13 bases; unmatched junction bases: 17. DNA for the CDR3: TGTGCCAGCAGGACCCCCAGACTAGCGGGAAGGGAGACCCAGTTCTTC. It yields the protein CASRTPRLAGRETQFF.

This clonotype has more than one count but fewer than ten. The V call is TRBV6-5, the J call TRBJ2-7, with D maybe TRBD1 (5 bases). CDR1 and CDR2 (germline): MNHEY, SVGAGI. V gave up 6 bases and J gave up 5 bases, with 20 bases separating them. The CDR3 sequence is 15 residues long. The CDR3 reads CASSRVGRAFDEQYF. CDR3 DNA sequence: TGTGCCAGCAGCCGGGTTGGCAGGGCTTTTGACGAGCAGTACTTC.

The V and J genes are TRBV11-2 and TRBJ2-3, with 10 bases aligning to TRBD2. Trimming took 5 bases from V and 3 from J; bases not matched to a gene: 14. From germline, CDR1 is SGHAT and CDR2 FQNNGV. The CDR3 sequence is 18 residues long. CDR3 loop: CASSRASGSQRRTDTQYF. The CDR3 bases are TGTGCCAGCAGCCGAGCTAGCGGGAGCCAAAGAAGGACAGATACGCAGTATTTT.

The chain has TRBV5-5 and TRBJ1-2; possible D gene TRBD1, 5 bases. This CDR3 spans 13 amino acids. Trimming removed 3 bases from V and 8 bases from J, with 14 bases in between. The germline V gene encodes CDR1 SGHKS and CDR2 YYEKEE (reference sequence). The CDR3, as DNA: TGTGCCAGCAGCTCCCAGGGACGTCACGGCTACACCTTC. Translation: CASSSQGRHGYTF.

This chain uses TRBV29-1 with TRBJ2-5, with D tentatively TRBD1 or TRBD2 (6 bases each). The CDR3 is 15 residues long. CDR1 is SQVTM and CDR2 is ANQGSEA in the germline V gene. The germline V and J ends were trimmed by 5 bases and 1 base, with 17 bases remaining between them. For the CDR3, the DNA is TGCAGCGTTAAGGAGGGCAGGGGACCCCAAGAGACCCAGTACTTC. Translating gives CSVKEGRGPQETQYF.

This clonotype has at least ten counts. The chain couples TRBV10-2 to TRBJ2-5, with D perhaps matching TRBD1 (6 bases). The V gene's germline CDR1 is WSHSY and CDR2 SAAADI. There are 14 residues in the CDR3. The V end lost 4 bases, the J end lost 1 base, and 10 bases lay between the germline ends. The CDR3 is CASSGDRSQETQYF. Here the CDR3 DNA reads TGCGCCAGCAGTGGCGACAGGAGCCAAGAGACCCAGTACTTC.

This chain links TRBV2 with TRBJ1-5; D possibly corresponds to TRBD1 (5 bases). Trimming cost V 8 bases and J 2 bases, with 16 bases left between them. Looked up from germline, CDR1 is SNHLY and CDR2 is FYNNEI. The CDR3 consists of 15 residues. The CDR3 sequence is CASRTGLGGNQPQHF. Here the CDR3 DNA reads TGTGCCAGCCGTACGGGTTTGGGGGGCAATCAGCCCCAGCATTTT.

This clonotype was detected only a few times. V gene TRBV7-7 combines with J gene TRBJ2-5; no firm D call. The V gene lost 5 bases and the J gene lost 1 base, with 11 bases spanning the gap. The germline V gene has CDR1 SSHAT and CDR2 FNYEAQ (reference sequence). This CDR3 spans 14 amino acids. The CDR3 spells CASSPHGSQETQYF. The CDR3 DNA follows: TGTGCCAGCAGCCCGCATGGTAGCCAAGAGACCCAGTACTTC. Using reference TRBV7-7 and TRBJ2-5 for the parts outside the CDR3, the full variable domain is GAGVSQSPRYKVTKRGQDVTLRCDPISSHATLYWYQQALGQGPEFLTYFNYEAQPDKSGLPSDRFSAERPEGSISTLTIQRTEQRDSAMYRCASSPHGSQETQYFGPGTRLLVL.

Ten or more counts support this clonotype. This chain connects TRBV27 to TRBJ1-5; D gene ambiguous. The CDR3 runs to 15 residues. Germline loops: CDR1 MNHEY, CDR2 SMNVEV (reference sequence). V lost 1 base and J lost 5, with 12 bases in between. CDR3 coding DNA: TGTGCCAGCAGTTTATTACCGGGTATGCATCAGCCCCAGCATTTT. Its translation is CASSLLPGMHQPQHF.

This clonotype occurred a few times. V is TRBV5-1 and J is TRBJ2-3; either TRBD1 or TRBD2 may fit D (6 bases each). CDR1 is SGHRS and CDR2 is YFSETQ in the germline V gene. The CDR3 loop spans 13 amino acids. V was trimmed by 7 bases and J by 4 bases, leaving 13 bases between them. CDR3 nucleotide sequence: TGCGCCAGCGAGGGGGGCTCAGCAGATACGCAGTATTTT. It encodes CASEGGSADTQYF.

The chain's CDR3 is CASSPTPLPRKGYEQYF. The CDR3 DNA reads as TGTGCCAGCAGCCCTACTCCACTTCCGCGGAAGGGGTACGAGCAGTACTTC. The rearrangement uses TRBV6-6 and TRBJ2-7; the D gene is possibly TRBD1 (5 bases). V dropped 6 bases and J dropped 4 bases, with 25 bases sitting between them. CDR1 and CDR2 from the germline V gene are MNHNY and SVGAGI (reference sequence). This CDR3 region has 17 residues.